This TCR beta chain is drawn from a study of a mutant IDH1 vaccine in newly diagnosed glioma. About the research overall: Treated patients had a mean age of 40.4 years and a roughly 62% male, approximately 38% female split. Patients had received radiotherapy, temozolomide, or both previously, most receiving both.

Measured with immunoSEQ multiplex PCR; TCRdb has only the in-frame clones, and not every one. The sample comprises tens of thousands of clones, roughly four fifths of which are singletons, and around 7% rests with the top ten. General observations from the study: Of all patients, around 94% showed vaccine-induced immune responses. Apparently unrelated to pseudoprogression were changes in the top peripheral T cell clonotypes.

Trimming removed 0 bases at V and 1 base at J, with 10 bases between. The V gene's germline CDR1 is SGHTA and CDR2 FQGNSA. The CDR3 sequence is 16 residues long. Time point defined: baseline, week 1 (first vaccination visit). Sample treatment: pre-vaccination baseline after standard-of-care therapy. As for this clone: Its antigen is undetermined.

This specimen was PBMCs, taken from a glioma patient treated with radiotherapy, temozolomide or both. This sequence originates from a woman aged 45-60 years with glioma. The chain recombines TRBV7-2 with TRBJ1-5; D call uncertain. CDR3: CASSLALAVSNQPQHF. The DNA of the CDR3 is TGTGCCAGCAGCTTAGCGCTGGCAGTGAGCAATCAGCCCCAGCATTTT.